This T cell receptor beta chain was identified during a study of blood T cell repertoires in COVID-19. Study-wide context: T cells, B-cell-depleted T cells, or PBMCs provided the cDNA or gDNA that served as material.

The germline gives CDR1 ENHRY, CDR2 SYGVKD. The length of the CDR3 is 14 residues. Trimming stripped 3 bases from V and 2 bases from J, with 11 bases between. In the original processing: From reference gene primer amplification, estimates of nucleated cell counts were derived. The protocol was immunoSEQ multiplex PCR, while the TCRdb copy is restricted to in-frame clones and leaves out a portion. D and trimming come from the DNA, and the V and J calls and clone size come from that table. The repertoire holds about 120,000 clones, with around 83% as singletons. The sequenced material came from peripheral blood. This receptor was identified in a man aged 40-49 years with acute or convalescent COVID-19. The J gene is TRBJ2-7, the V gene TRBV10-3, with a weak D call TRBD1 (6 bases). The CDR3 DNA reads as TGTGCCATCAGTGATGCGGACAGCACCTACGAGCAGTACTTC. Translated: CAISDADSTYEQYF.